Presented here are 25 T cell receptor beta chains from one specimen sequenced in a study of cytomegalovirus exposure and HLA in healthy donors. The PCR made use of 60 Vbeta and 13 Jbeta primers. Generated by immunoSEQ multiplex PCR, the TCRdb table keeps only in-frame clones and is missing some. The sample gives around 94,000 clones, 75% to 90% of which show up once; 2.6% is in the top ten. The sequencing input was PBMCs. These receptor sequences come from a man in his forties in good health and CMV-seronegative.

This chain uses TRBV14 with TRBJ2-2; D remains ambiguous. This CDR3 region has 13 residues. The germline V gene encodes CDR1 SGHDN and CDR2 FVKESK. V was pared by 4 bases and J by 6 bases, with 9 bases between. Written as DNA, the CDR3 is TGTGCCAGCAGCCCCACCCAGTCCGGGGAGCTGTTTTTT. Residues: CASSPTQSGELFF.

The chain couples TRBV2 to TRBJ2-7; 11 bases fit TRBD2. Germline-derived CDR1 and CDR2 are SNHLY and FYNNEI. The CDR3 has 18 residues. V gave up 6 bases and J gave up 0 bases; unmatched junction bases: 13. The CDR3 reads CASSLELAGDLVSYEQYF. The CDR3 DNA follows: TGTGCCAGCAGCTTAGAACTAGCGGGGGACCTGGTCTCCTACGAGCAGTACTTC.

The genes are TRBV7-3 and TRBJ1-6, with D possibly TRBD1 on 6 matching bases. CDR1 is SGHTA, CDR2 FQGTGA, per germline. Trimming took off 5 bases at V and 8 bases at J, with 13 bases between the two ends. This CDR3 region has 14 residues. CDR3 sequence reads: CASSHGAGDSPLHF. The CDR3 DNA sequence: TGTGCCAGCAGCCACGGGGCAGGGGATTCACCCCTCCACTTT.

V is TRBV11-2 and J is TRBJ2-1; weak D call: TRBD2 (7 bases). The germline V and J ends were trimmed by 2 bases and 3 bases, with 8 bases remaining between them. Germline V gene data show CDR1 as SGHAT and CDR2 as FQNNGV. The CDR3 sequence is 14 residues long. The CDR3 nucleotides are TGTGCCAGCAGCTTAAGGGGGGGCTACAATGAGCAGTTCTTC. The encoded protein is CASSLRGGYNEQFF.

The chain employs TRBV18 and TRBJ1-1; TRBD1 matches at 7 bases. After removal of 0 bases from V and 0 bases from J, the junction contained 7 bases not matched to a gene. Germline V gene lookup returns CDR1 KGHSH and CDR2 LQKENI. The CDR3 consists of 17 residues. DNA for the CDR3: TGTGCCAGCTCACCACCGAAGGCAGGGGGAATGAACACTGAAGCTTTCTTT. Protein: CASSPPKAGGMNTEAFF. The full variable domain, rest sourced from reference TRBV18 and TRBJ1-1, is NAGVMQNPRHLVRRRGQEARLRCSPMKGHSHVYWYRQLPEEGLKFMVYLQKENIIDESGMPKERFSAEFPKEGPSILRIQQVVRGDSAAYFCASSPPKAGGMNTEAFFGQGTRLTVV.

This sequence joins TRBV5-1 and TRBJ1-1; D possibly corresponds to TRBD1 (5 bases). Germline lookup yields CDR1 SGHRS and CDR2 YFSETQ. The CDR3 extends over 13 amino acids. V gave up 5 bases and J gave up 2 bases, with 10 bases separating them. The CDR3 sequence is CASRSRVNTEAFF. In DNA form, the CDR3 reads TGCGCCAGCAGGTCCAGGGTTAACACTGAAGCTTTCTTT.

The genes are TRBV19 and TRBJ1-5; 10 bases align to TRBD1. There are 16 residues in the CDR3. The J segment lost 4 bases and the V segment lost 4 bases, leaving 7 bases of the junction unmatched. From germline, CDR1 is LNHDA and CDR2 SQIVND (reference sequence). CDR3 sequence (DNA): TGTGCCAGTAGTAGGGGGACAGGGGATTTGAATCAGCCCCAGCATTTT. Translating gives CASSRGTGDLNQPQHF.

The chain uses TRBV9 and TRBJ1-2, with D maybe TRBD1 (6 bases). V was trimmed by 4 bases and J by 2 bases, leaving 9 bases between them. The CDR3 loop spans 13 amino acids. The germline gives CDR1 SGDLS, CDR2 YYNGEE. DNA of the CDR3: TGTGCCAGCAGCCAAGGACAGAACTATGGCTACACCTTC. Translating gives CASSQGQNYGYTF.

J is TRBJ2-4 and V is TRBV2, with 8 bases identical to TRBD2. Germline-derived CDR1 and CDR2 are SNHLY and FYNNEI. This CDR3 comprises 16 residues. V lost 2 bases and J lost 6; bases outside the gene matches: 9. CDR3 DNA: TGTGCCAGCAGTGAACACGGGGGGGCCCGAAGAAACATTCAGTACTTC. This codes for CASSEHGGARRNIQYF.

The rearrangement links TRBV11-3 to TRBJ1-1; 8 bases are shared with TRBD1. Germline loops: CDR1 SGHNT, CDR2 YENEEA. V shed 2 bases, J shed 6 bases, and the junction held 2 bases outside the gene matches. The CDR3 has 13 amino acids. CDR3 coding DNA: TGTGCCAGCAGCTTAAGGACAGGGTCTGAAGCTTTCTTT. Protein sequence: CASSLRTGSEAFF.

This chain's CDR3 is CASSAQVASASYEQYF. Here the CDR3 DNA reads TGTGCCAGCAGCGCGCAGGTGGCTAGCGCCTCCTACGAGCAGTACTTC. This chain joins TRBV9 and TRBJ2-7; D possibly corresponds to TRBD2 (6 bases). Trimming pared 3 bases from V and 0 bases from J, leaving 16 bases between. This CDR3 spans 16 amino acids. Germline V gene sequence: CDR1 SGDLS, CDR2 YYNGEE.

This chain connects TRBV21-1 to TRBJ2-4; the listed D gene, TRBD2, was not tested against the DNA. TRBV21-1 is given as a pseudogene. The CDR3 runs to 15 residues. As DNA, the CDR3 is TGTGCCAGCAGCAAAGGGAACGGGGGGCGCGGTGTGCGGTACTTC. This gives the protein CASSKGNGGRGVRYF.

The chain couples TRBV19 to TRBJ2-3; D might be TRBD2 (7 bases). The length of the CDR3 is 15 residues. V was cut by 3 bases and J by 5 bases, with 15 bases left in between. CDR1 LNHDA and CDR2 SQIVND come from the germline V gene (reference sequence). The CDR3: CASSISGGVGDTQYF. CDR3 bases: TGTGCCAGTAGTATTTCGGGGGGCGTTGGAGATACGCAGTATTTT.

This clone was detected only a few times. The genes are TRBV18 and TRBJ2-3; a weak D match, TRBD1 (5 bases). The germline V gene has CDR1 KGHSH and CDR2 LQKENI. The CDR3 length is 14 residues. V shed 3 bases and J shed 6 bases, with 13 bases lying between them. CDR3 sequence reads: CASSPQAHRDTQYF. CDR3 nucleotide sequence: TGTGCCAGCTCACCGCAGGCTCACAGGGATACGCAGTATTTT.

The chain recombines TRBV9 with TRBJ2-7; TRBD2 aligns across 8 bases. CDR1 and CDR2 (germline): SGDLS, YYNGEE. This CDR3 region has 16 residues. J gave up 2 bases and V 3 bases, and 10 bases lay outside the gene matches. The CDR3 reads CASSGTPGTSPYEQYF. The CDR3 DNA sequence: TGTGCCAGCAGCGGTACCCCCGGGACTAGTCCCTACGAGCAGTACTTC.

This chain uses TRBV19 with TRBJ1-1; tentative D call: TRBD1 (5 bases). The V and J ends lost 1 base and 4 bases respectively, with 13 bases between them. This CDR3 has 15 amino acids. Germline CDR1 LNHDA, CDR2 SQIVND (reference sequence). The CDR3 DNA reads as TGTGCCAGTAGTATAGGGTCGGGGGTTGGCACTGAAGCTTTCTTT. This codes for CASSIGSGVGTEAFF.

V and J are TRBV14 and TRBJ1-1, with TRBD1 as a possible D gene (5 bases). Germline CDR1 reads SGHDN; CDR2 reads FVKESK. The CDR3 has 12 residues. The CDR3 region has the DNA TGTCGGGGGGTGGGACTTCACACTGAAGCTTTCTTT. Translation: CRGVGLHTEAFF.

The rearrangement uses TRBV12-5 and TRBJ1-2; D unresolved. The CDR3 sequence is 12 residues long. V lost 7 bases and J 8 bases, leaving 14 bases between the germline ends. The germline gives CDR1 LGHNT, CDR2 FRNRAP. Here the CDR3 DNA reads TGTGCTAGTGTCGGCCTTAGCTGGGGCTACACCTTC. It yields the protein CASVGLSWGYTF. Looking up the rest from reference TRBV12-5 and TRBJ1-2 gives the full variable domain: DARVTQTPRHKVTEMGQEVTMRCQPILGHNTVFWYRQTMMQGLELLAYFRNRAPLDDSGMPKDRFSAEMPDATLATLKIQPSEPRDSAVYFCASVGLSWGYTFGSGTRLTVV.

The chain is built from TRBV15 and TRBJ1-2; D might be TRBD1 (5 bases). CDR1 is LNHNV, CDR2 YYDKDF, per germline (reference sequence). The V end lost 0 bases, the J end lost 1 base, and 9 bases lay between the germline ends. There are 15 residues in the CDR3. In DNA, the CDR3 is TGTGCCACCAGCAGAGATATCGGGGGTAACTATGGCTACACCTTC. This codes for CATSRDIGGNYGYTF.

Note on this clone: A read error may produce the germline difference seen at one junction end. The identical CDR3 is also encoded by other nucleotide sequences in the sample. The CDR3 region is CSSSLTGNYGYTF. In DNA form, the CDR3 reads TGTTCCAGCAGCTTAACGGGAAACTATGGCTACACCTTC. The chain couples TRBV7-9 to TRBJ1-2; D is unresolved. Germline lookup yields CDR1 SEHNR and CDR2 FQNEAQ (reference sequence). The CDR3 length is 13 residues.

The V gene is TRBV9, the J gene TRBJ1-1; 12 nucleotides align to TRBD1. V lost 2 bases and J lost 3; bases outside the gene matches: 2. The CDR3 runs 15 residues. Germline CDR1 reads SGDLS; CDR2 reads YYNGEE. In nucleotides, the CDR3 is TGTGCCAGCAGCGTGGGACAGGGGGCCGACACTGAAGCTTTCTTT. It encodes CASSVGQGADTEAFF.

On this clone: A read error may produce the germline difference seen at one junction end. The V gene is TRBV5-6, the J gene TRBJ2-7; the D gene is possibly TRBD2 (5 bases). The CDR3 runs to 13 residues. The germline gives CDR1 SGHDT, CDR2 YYEEEE. The DNA for the CDR3 is TGTGCCAGCAGCCTATCCCGGGATTACGCGCAGTACTTC. It codes for CASSLSRDYAQYF.

The V and J genes are TRBV6-5 and TRBJ2-3; TRBD2 aligns across 7 bases. CDR1 and CDR2 from the germline V gene are MNHEY and SVGAGI. The CDR3 consists of 16 residues. V shed 2 bases and J 2 bases; nucleotides not matched to a gene: 7. Written as DNA, the CDR3 is TGTGCCAGCAGTTACGGCGGGGGACCCCCCACAGATACGCAGTATTTT. Translating gives CASSYGGGPPTDTQYF.

The V call is TRBV7-9, the J call TRBJ1-2; 7 bases line up with TRBD1. V lost 5 bases to trimming and J lost 4 bases; unmatched junction nucleotides: 10. The CDR3 is 15 amino acids. From germline, CDR1 is SEHNR and CDR2 FQNEAQ (reference sequence). The CDR3: CASSQDRDGLYGYTF. The CDR3 bases are TGTGCCAGCAGCCAAGACAGGGATGGTCTCTATGGCTACACCTTC.

The chain couples TRBV2 to TRBJ2-7; TRBD1 agrees at 9 bases. Trimming took 7 bases from V and 3 from J; bases not matched to a gene: 7. The CDR3 covers 14 residues. CDR1 and CDR2 from the germline V gene are SNHLY and FYNNEI. This CDR3 reads CASTRDRAYYEQYF. Written as DNA, the CDR3 is TGTGCCAGCACCAGGGACAGGGCATACTACGAGCAGTACTTC.